These T cell receptor beta chains were read from a single sample in a study of graft-versus-host responses after intestinal transplantation. These receptors are not linked to any known antigen. TCRdb's table, derived via immunoSEQ multiplex PCR, lists solely in-frame clones and lacks some. This table has roughly 36,000 clones, over 90% appearing once. The source was unstimulated CD8+ T cells sorted from spleen or lymph node cells, collected before transplant. The receptor set was obtained from a human donor who was the organ donor for an intestinal transplant. The conserved cysteine and the conserved F or W are not part of the CDR3 here. D genes are given only for firm matches.

d_gene: NA
v_gene: TRBV5-6
CDR3aa: ASSLGRQRETEAF

d_gene: NA
v_gene: TRBV4-1
CDR3aa: ASSQVQGGGELF

d_gene: TRBD1
v_gene: TRBV5-6
CDR3aa: ASSFGDRVTYEQY

d_gene: NA
v_gene: TRBV19
CDR3aa: ASSGTSTDTQY

d_gene: NA
v_gene: TRBV28
CDR3aa: ASCDNEQF

d_gene: NA
v_gene: TRBV4-3
CDR3aa: ASSQEPQTYPVQTYEQY

d_gene: NA
v_gene: TRBV20-1
CDR3aa: SAQGAYEQY

d_gene: TRBD1
v_gene: TRBV4-3
CDR3aa: ASSQDRSGTANTEAF

d_gene: NA
v_gene: TRBV11-2
CDR3aa: ASSFQGGELF

d_gene: TRBD2
v_gene: TRBV7-8
CDR3aa: ASGRLAGGLDTQY

d_gene: TRBD1
v_gene: TRBV5-6
CDR3aa: ASNPGQGARGANVLT

d_gene: TRBD1
v_gene: TRBV7-6
CDR3aa: ASSFGTGGEETQY

d_gene: TRBD2
v_gene: TRBV7-9
CDR3aa: ASSLGAGAQF

d_gene: NA
v_gene: TRBV9
CDR3aa: ASSVEGANTGELF

d_gene: NA
v_gene: TRBV2
CDR3aa: ASSEKLASTDTQY

d_gene: TRBD2
v_gene: TRBV7-2
CDR3aa: ASSLLRGGSETQY

d_gene: NA
v_gene: TRBV5-4
CDR3aa: ASSPPGEETQY

d_gene: NA
v_gene: TRBV27
CDR3aa: ASSFGQFYEQY

d_gene: NA
v_gene: TRBV6-5
CDR3aa: ASSNPTANTEAF

d_gene: NA
v_gene: TRBV21-1
CDR3aa: ASSQEVDGPSDEQY

d_gene: NA
v_gene: TRBV4-1
CDR3aa: ASSQDRTGNYEQY

d_gene: NA
v_gene: TRBV5-6
CDR3aa: ASSLKGDTEAF

d_gene: TRBD1
v_gene: TRBV30
CDR3aa: AWSDRAGNTIY

d_gene: NA
v_gene: TRBV4-3
CDR3aa: ASSQDEGTLTHEQY

d_gene: TRBD2
v_gene: TRBV4-1
CDR3aa: ASSPSSGAYNEQF

d_gene: TRBD2
v_gene: TRBV6-6
CDR3aa: ASSHGGGEQY

d_gene: NA
v_gene: TRBV5-6
CDR3aa: ASSLDAFQETQY

d_gene: TRBD1
v_gene: TRBV4-2
CDR3aa: ASSDRDRGFYNEQF

d_gene: NA
v_gene: TRBV9
CDR3aa: ASSGQGMAGYT

d_gene: NA
v_gene: TRBV29-1
CDR3aa: SGLLVGSEAF

d_gene: NA
v_gene: TRBV7-3
CDR3aa: ASSLWGGEMNTEAF

d_gene: NA
v_gene: TRBV5-1
CDR3aa: ASSLWSPNNEQF

d_gene: TRBD2
v_gene: TRBV4-3
CDR3aa: ASSQGVASGVAKNIQY

d_gene: NA
v_gene: TRBV5-1
CDR3aa: ASSVDSYEQY

d_gene: NA
v_gene: TRBV7-2
CDR3aa: ASSLEGLRGEQY

d_gene: NA
v_gene: TRBV21-1
CDR3aa: ASSKGGNPYYGYT

d_gene: NA
v_gene: TRBV7-2
CDR3aa: ASSLGGSGNTIY

d_gene: TRBD2
v_gene: TRBV28
CDR3aa: ASSFERRGGSPDTQY

d_gene: NA
v_gene: TRBV7-8
CDR3aa: ASTYPFKYRYQETQY

d_gene: TRBD1
v_gene: TRBV4-3
CDR3aa: ASSQEDRATGNTEAF

d_gene: TRBD2
v_gene: TRBV5-6
CDR3aa: ASSLASGGNYNEQF

d_gene: NA
v_gene: TRBV7-8
CDR3aa: ASRLLQESSYEQY

d_gene: NA
v_gene: TRBV25-1
CDR3aa: ASSEDLGGSSGNTIY

d_gene: NA
v_gene: TRBV7-3
CDR3aa: ASSSTGSPYNEQF

d_gene: NA
v_gene: TRBV6-1
CDR3aa: ASSLASSYEQY

d_gene: NA
v_gene: TRBV4-3
CDR3aa: ASSQEGPGPGSTQY

d_gene: NA
v_gene: TRBV6-6
CDR3aa: ASSYAGVGTEAF

d_gene: NA
v_gene: TRBV11-2
CDR3aa: ASSLDLVWETQY

d_gene: TRBD2
v_gene: TRBV28
CDR3aa: ASSLGAGAPPQQF

d_gene: NA
v_gene: TRBV9
CDR3aa: ASSVVGGPTDTQY

d_gene: NA
v_gene: TRBV6-5
CDR3aa: ASSYGHTDYNSPLH

d_gene: TRBD1
v_gene: TRBV4-3
CDR3aa: ASPPGQSSYEQY

d_gene: TRBD1
v_gene: TRBV5-4
CDR3aa: ASSVWTGGREVQETQY

d_gene: TRBD2
v_gene: TRBV11-3
CDR3aa: ASSLGLATLDEQY

d_gene: NA
v_gene: TRBV4-1
CDR3aa: ASSQGLWTGGYT